This TCR beta chain was obtained from a study of T cell responses to AZD1222 COVID-19 vaccine. Study findings and constraints: Baseline serology detected seropositivity in only six AZD1222 recipients.

With regard to this clone: Its antigen remains unidentified.

Measured with immunoSEQ multiplex PCR; TCRdb has only the in-frame clones, and not every one. The sample lists 150,000 or so clones, under 95% occurring once. Trimming stripped 5 bases from V and 7 bases from J, with 18 bases between. The CDR3 runs 15 residues. Germline values: CDR1 MNHEY, CDR2 SVGEGT. The starting material was peripheral blood, obtained on day 0 of AZD1222 vaccination. The TCR comes from an adult in good health. The rearrangement uses TRBV6-2 or TRBV6-3 and TRBJ1-5; a weak D match, TRBD1 (6 bases). CDR3 loop: CASSQTGPRGQPQHF. The CDR3 DNA reads TGTGCCAGCAGTCAAACAGGGCCTAGGGGGCAGCCCCAGCATTTT.